This paragraph covers one TCR beta chain sequence. Its matching antigen is unknown. This record belongs to a study of T cell responses to AZD1222 COVID-19 vaccine. Findings and limits, study-wide: Clonal diversity was possibly underestimated, and the donors were mostly white British, with more females.

Sequenced by immunoSEQ multiplex PCR; TCRdb stores in-frame clones only, minus some. The repertoire holds 150,000 to 200,000 clones, 90% to 95% seen once, with approximately 5.5% in the top ten. The trim removed 1 base at V and 6 bases at J, leaving 1 base unmatched. The germline CDR1 and CDR2 sequences are LGHNA and YSLEER. The CDR3 has 14 residues. Pooling of second doses given at about 4 or about 12 weeks was done. The clonotype comes from an adult who received the AZD1222 COVID-19 vaccine. Sequenced material: peripheral blood, taken 28 days after the second AZD1222 dose. V usage is TRBV4-3 and J usage is TRBJ2-2, with 8 bases identical to TRBD2. CDR3 amino acids: CASSQGREAGELFF. The CDR3 nucleotides read TGCGCCAGCAGCCAAGGGCGGGAGGCCGGGGAGCTGTTTTTT.